Sequencing of this T cell receptor (beta chain) was carried out in a study of blood T cell repertoires in COVID-19. About the research overall: Italy, Spain and the United States were the sources of the convalescent and acute COVID-19 samples.

Notes on this clone: At one end, the junction sequence differs from germline, possibly due to a read error.

Measured with immunoSEQ multiplex PCR; TCRdb has only the in-frame clones, and not every one. In the table there are about 170,000 clones, roughly 84% of which are singletons. The CDR3 runs 15 residues. CDR1 is SGHRS and CDR2 is YFSETQ in the germline V gene. The rearrangement joins TRBV5-1 to TRBJ1-1; TRBD1 matches at 9 bases. The sample comprised PBMCs or T cells enriched from blood (not recorded which). This TCR was recovered from a man aged 45 to 65 who had recovered from COVID-19. The CDR3 DNA follows: TGCGCCAGCAGATTGGACAGGGGAAGGAACACTGAAGCTTTCTTT. It encodes CASRLDRGRNTEAFF.